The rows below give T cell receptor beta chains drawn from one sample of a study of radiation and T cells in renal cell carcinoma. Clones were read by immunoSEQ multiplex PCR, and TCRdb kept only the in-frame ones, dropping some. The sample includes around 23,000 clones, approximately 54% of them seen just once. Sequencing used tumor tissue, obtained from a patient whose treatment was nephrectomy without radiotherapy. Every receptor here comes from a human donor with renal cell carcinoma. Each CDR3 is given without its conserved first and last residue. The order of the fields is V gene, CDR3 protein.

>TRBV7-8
ASSRETSGGETQY
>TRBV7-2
ASSLVNLGTEAF
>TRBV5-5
ASSLEGISTDTQY
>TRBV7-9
ASSAPSSGGASEQF
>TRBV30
AWSATGKLYGYT
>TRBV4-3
ASSQHGGAGATNEKLF
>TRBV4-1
ASSQEAQEYGYT
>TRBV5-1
ASSLGLAGAGGELF
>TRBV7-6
ASSLYNLEQF
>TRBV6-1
ASSERGRAYEQY
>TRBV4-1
ASSQVSANTEAF
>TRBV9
ASSVGGTGQPYEQY
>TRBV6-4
ASSVSHPYNEQF
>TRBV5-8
ASVGQGRNTIY
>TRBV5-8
ASSFGSLNVYEQY
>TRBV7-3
ASSLGVWSNEQY
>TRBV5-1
ASRTVINEQF
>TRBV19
ASSTWDRTEAF
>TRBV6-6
ASSYEGANSPLH
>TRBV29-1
SVTTDQETQY
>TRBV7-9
ASSPQEQSSTDTQY
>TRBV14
ASSRPGKVATEAF
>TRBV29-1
SVEGGRGTDTQY
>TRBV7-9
ASSWGMGANQPQH
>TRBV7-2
ASSRTSGGPRYNEQF
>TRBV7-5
ARSQNPLFPTGALGYT
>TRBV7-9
ASSLASVRSGNTIY
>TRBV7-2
ASSSAGGTEAF
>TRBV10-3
AISPGLGQPQH
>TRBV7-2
ASSFPLGQSTNTGELF
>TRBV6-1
ASSESGWQPQH
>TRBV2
ASPMRQAMEGYT
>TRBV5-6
ASSLLAGAPSTDTQY
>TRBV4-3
ASSQVGSGGANTGELF
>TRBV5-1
ASSFSGYPTDTQY
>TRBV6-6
ASSLPGRTDTQY
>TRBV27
ASSLSSGGNTGELF
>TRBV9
ASSLEAYGYT
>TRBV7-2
ASSIRDLRTEAF
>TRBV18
ASSPLDHSYEQY
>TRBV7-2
ASSFIGRTDTQY
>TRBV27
ASSPGQLYGYT
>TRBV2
ASTRQGQETQY
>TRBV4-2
ASSQDPSSGGPGGNEQF
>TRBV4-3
ASSQERQDGAGGQETQY
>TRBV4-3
ASSQGQGWGNEQF
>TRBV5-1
ASSPLAGVTSEQF
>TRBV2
ASSETQGGPGNTIY
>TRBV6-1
ASRGGQGNQPQH